This T cell receptor (beta chain) was observed in a study of high-grade serous ovarian cancer treatment subgroups. The table came from immunoSEQ multiplex PCR; TCRdb's copy has only in-frame clones and leaves some out. Here the sample spans about 12,000 clones, just over 85% being singletons. Tumor tissue was taken before any definitive surgery or chemotherapy was given. Germline-derived CDR1 and CDR2 are SGHDT and YYEEEE. This CDR3 contains 16 residues. V was pared by 1 base and J by 10 bases, with 18 bases between. Input material: tumor tissue. The clonotype comes from a human donor with high-grade serous ovarian cancer. The chain links TRBV5-6 to TRBJ1-6, with no clear D. DNA of the CDR3: TGTGCCAGCAGCTTGACAACAGAAAACCATCGGTCACCCCTCCACTTT. It is translated as CASSLTTENHRSPLHF.